This paragraph covers one T cell receptor (beta chain) sequence. Categorization into cohorts depended on clinical history that participants reported. Produced via immunoSEQ multiplex PCR; TCRdb's table is partial and in-frame only. The table includes about 400,000 clones, over 75% detected once. The V gene lost 4 bases and the J gene lost 6 bases, with 5 bases spanning the gap. The CDR3 consists of 11 residues. Germline V lookup: CDR1 LNHDA, CDR2 SQIVND (reference sequence). This entry is derived from a study of blood T cell repertoires in COVID-19. As for the study in general: The cDNA or gDNA used as material had been derived from T cells, B-cell-depleted T cells, or PBMCs.

The sequencing input was PBMCs or T cells enriched from blood (not recorded which). The rearrangement links TRBV19 to TRBJ2-3, with D possibly TRBD1 on 5 matching bases. This receptor was obtained from a woman aged 40 to 49 with acute COVID-19. Here the CDR3 DNA reads TGTGCCAGTAGTACAGGGGATACGCAGTATTTT. Translating gives CASSTGDTQYF. Full variable domain (outside the CDR3, taken from reference TRBV19 and TRBJ2-3): DGGITQSPKYLFRKEGQNVTLSCEQNLNHDAMYWYRQDPGQGLRLIYYSQIVNDFQKGDIAEGYSVSREKKESFPLTVTSAQKNPTAFYLCASSTGDTQYFGPGTRLTVL.